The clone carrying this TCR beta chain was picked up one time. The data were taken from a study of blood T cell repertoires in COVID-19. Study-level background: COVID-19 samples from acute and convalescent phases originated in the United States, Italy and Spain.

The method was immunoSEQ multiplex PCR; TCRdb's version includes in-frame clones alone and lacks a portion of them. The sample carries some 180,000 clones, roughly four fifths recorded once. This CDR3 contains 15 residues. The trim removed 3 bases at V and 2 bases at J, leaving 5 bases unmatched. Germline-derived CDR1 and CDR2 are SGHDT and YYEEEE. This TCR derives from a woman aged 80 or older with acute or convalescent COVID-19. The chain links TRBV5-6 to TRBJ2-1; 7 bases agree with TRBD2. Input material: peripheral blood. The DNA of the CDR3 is TGTGCCAGCAGCTCGCCTAGCGGCGCCTACAATGAGCAGTTCTTC. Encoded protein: CASSSPSGAYNEQFF.